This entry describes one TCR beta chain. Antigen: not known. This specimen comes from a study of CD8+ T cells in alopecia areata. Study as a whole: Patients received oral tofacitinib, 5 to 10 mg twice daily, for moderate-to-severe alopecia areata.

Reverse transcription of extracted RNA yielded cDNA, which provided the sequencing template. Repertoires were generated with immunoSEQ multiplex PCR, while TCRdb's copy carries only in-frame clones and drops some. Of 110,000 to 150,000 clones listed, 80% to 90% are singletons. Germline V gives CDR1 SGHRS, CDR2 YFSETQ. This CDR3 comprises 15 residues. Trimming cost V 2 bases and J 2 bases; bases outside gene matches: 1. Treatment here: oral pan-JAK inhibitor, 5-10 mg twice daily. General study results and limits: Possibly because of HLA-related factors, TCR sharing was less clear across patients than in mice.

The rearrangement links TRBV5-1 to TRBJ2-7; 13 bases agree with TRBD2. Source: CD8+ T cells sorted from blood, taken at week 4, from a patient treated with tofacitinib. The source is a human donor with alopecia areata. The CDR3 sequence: CASSFGLAGAYEQYF. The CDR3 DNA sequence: TGCGCCAGCAGCTTCGGACTAGCGGGGGCCTACGAGCAGTACTTC. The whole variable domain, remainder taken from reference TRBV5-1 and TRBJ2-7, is KAGVTQTPRYLIKTRGQQVTLSCSPISGHRSVSWYQQTPGQGLQFLFEYFSETQRNKGNFPGRFSGRQFSNSRSEMNVSTLELGDSALYLCASSFGLAGAYEQYFGPGTRLTVT.